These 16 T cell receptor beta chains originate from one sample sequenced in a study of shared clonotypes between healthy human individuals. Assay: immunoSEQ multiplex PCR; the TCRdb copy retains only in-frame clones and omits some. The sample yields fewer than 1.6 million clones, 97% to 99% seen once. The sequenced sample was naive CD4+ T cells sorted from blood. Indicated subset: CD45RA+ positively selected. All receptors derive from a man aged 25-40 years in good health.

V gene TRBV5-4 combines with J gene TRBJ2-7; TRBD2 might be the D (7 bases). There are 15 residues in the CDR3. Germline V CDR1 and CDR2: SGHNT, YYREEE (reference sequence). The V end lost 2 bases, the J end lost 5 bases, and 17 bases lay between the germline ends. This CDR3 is CASSFRGGSSHEQYF. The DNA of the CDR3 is TGTGCCAGCAGCTTCAGGGGCGGGAGTTCCCACGAGCAGTACTTC.

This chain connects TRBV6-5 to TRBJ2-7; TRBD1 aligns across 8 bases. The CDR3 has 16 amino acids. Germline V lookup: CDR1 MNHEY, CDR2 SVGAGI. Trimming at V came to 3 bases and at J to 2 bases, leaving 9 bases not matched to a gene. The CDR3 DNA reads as TGTGCCAGCAGTTATAAACTCGGGACAGGTACCTACGAGCAGTACTTC. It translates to CASSYKLGTGTYEQYF.

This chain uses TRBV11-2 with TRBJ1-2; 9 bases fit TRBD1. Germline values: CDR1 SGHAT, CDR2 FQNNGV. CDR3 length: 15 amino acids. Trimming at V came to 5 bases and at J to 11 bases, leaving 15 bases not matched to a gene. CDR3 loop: CASSLWWTGDQGYTF. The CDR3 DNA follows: TGTGCCAGCAGCCTCTGGTGGACAGGGGACCAAGGGTACACCTTC.

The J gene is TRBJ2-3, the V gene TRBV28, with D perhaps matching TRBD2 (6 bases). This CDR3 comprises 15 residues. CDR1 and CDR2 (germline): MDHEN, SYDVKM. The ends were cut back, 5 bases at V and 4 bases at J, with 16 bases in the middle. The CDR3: CASSRRLGGADTQYF. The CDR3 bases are TGTGCCAGCAGTCGCCGACTAGGAGGGGCAGATACGCAGTATTTT.

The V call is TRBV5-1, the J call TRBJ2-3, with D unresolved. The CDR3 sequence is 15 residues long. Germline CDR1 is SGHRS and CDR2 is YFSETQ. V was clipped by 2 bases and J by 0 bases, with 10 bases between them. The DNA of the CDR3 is TGCGCCAGCAGCTTTCTACCGCGGAGCACAGATACGCAGTATTTT. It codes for CASSFLPRSTDTQYF.

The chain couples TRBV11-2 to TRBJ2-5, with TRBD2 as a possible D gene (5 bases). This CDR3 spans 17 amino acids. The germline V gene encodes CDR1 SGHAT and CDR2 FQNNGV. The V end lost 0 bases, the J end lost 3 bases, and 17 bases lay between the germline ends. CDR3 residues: CASSLDLRGQRKETQYF. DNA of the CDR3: TGTGCCAGCAGCTTAGATCTAAGAGGGCAGAGAAAAGAGACCCAGTACTTC.

The CDR3 spells CASSHRTDVRLQETQYF. CDR3 DNA: TGTGCCAGCAGCCATAGGACCGACGTGAGACTCCAAGAGACCCAGTACTTC. The J gene is TRBJ2-5, the V gene TRBV7-2; no definite D call. Per the germline V gene, CDR1 is SGHTA and CDR2 is FQGNSA. The germline V and J ends were trimmed by 5 bases and 1 base, with 20 bases remaining between them. This CDR3 is built from 17 residues.

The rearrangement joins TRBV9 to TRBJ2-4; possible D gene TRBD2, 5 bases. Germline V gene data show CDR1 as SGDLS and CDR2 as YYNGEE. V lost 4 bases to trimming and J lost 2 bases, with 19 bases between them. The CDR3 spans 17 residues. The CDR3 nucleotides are TGTGCCAGCAGCCCAAAGTTAAGGGTCGGGACCAAAAACATTCAGTACTTC. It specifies CASSPKLRVGTKNIQYF.

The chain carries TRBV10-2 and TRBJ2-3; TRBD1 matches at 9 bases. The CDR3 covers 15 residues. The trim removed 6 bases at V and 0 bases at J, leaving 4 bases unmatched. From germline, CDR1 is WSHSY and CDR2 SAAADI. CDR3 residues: CASSGQGTSTDTQYF. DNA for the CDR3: TGCGCCAGCAGCGGACAGGGGACTAGCACAGATACGCAGTATTTT.

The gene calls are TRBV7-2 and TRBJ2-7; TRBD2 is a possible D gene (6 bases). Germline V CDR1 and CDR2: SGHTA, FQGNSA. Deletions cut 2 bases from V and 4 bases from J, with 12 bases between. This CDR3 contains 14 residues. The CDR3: CASSLLGLPYEQYF. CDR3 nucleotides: TGTGCCAGCAGCTTATTGGGACTTCCATACGAGCAGTACTTC.

CDR3 in DNA: TGTGCCAGCAGCTTGGGACAGGGCTTCGCCTACAATGAGCAGTTCTTC. This gives the protein CASSLGQGFAYNEQFF. The chain is built from TRBV7-9 and TRBJ2-1, with TRBD1 identical over 9 bases. Germline values: CDR1 SEHNR, CDR2 FQNEAQ (reference sequence). After removal of 3 bases from V and 2 bases from J, the junction contained 5 bases not matched to a gene. The CDR3 totals 16 residues.

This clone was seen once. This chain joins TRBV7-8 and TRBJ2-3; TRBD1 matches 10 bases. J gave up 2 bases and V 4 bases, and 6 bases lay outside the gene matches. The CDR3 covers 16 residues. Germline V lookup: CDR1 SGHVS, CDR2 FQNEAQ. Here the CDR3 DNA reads TGTGCCAGCAGCTATTGGACAGGGGGGACCACAGATACGCAGTATTTT. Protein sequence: CASSYWTGGTTDTQYF.

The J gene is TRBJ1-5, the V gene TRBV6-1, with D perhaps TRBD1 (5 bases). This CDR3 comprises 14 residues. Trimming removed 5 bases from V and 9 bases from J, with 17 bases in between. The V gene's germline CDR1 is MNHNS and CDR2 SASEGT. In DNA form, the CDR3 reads TGTGCCAGCAGTCCGGAGGCAGGGCGGACGCCCCAGCATTTT. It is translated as CASSPEAGRTPQHF.

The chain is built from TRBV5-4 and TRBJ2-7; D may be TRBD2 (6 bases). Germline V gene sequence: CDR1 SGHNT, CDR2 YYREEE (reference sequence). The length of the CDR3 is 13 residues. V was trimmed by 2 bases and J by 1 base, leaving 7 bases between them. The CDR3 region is CASSFRGSYEQYF. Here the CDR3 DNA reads TGTGCCAGCAGCTTCCGGGGGTCCTACGAGCAGTACTTC. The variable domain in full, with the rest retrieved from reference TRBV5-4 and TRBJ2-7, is ETGVTQSPTHLIKTRGQQVTLRCSSQSGHNTVSWYQQALGQGPQFIFQYYREEENGRGNFPPRFSGLQFPNYSSELNVNALELDDSALYLCASSFRGSYEQYFGPGTRLTVT.

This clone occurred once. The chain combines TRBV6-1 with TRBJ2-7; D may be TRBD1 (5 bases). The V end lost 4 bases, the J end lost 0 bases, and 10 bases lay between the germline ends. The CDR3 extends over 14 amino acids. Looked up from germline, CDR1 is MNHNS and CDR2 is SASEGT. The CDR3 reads CASSAQGSSYEQYF. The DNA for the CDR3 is TGTGCCAGCAGTGCCCAGGGATCCTCCTACGAGCAGTACTTC.

The CDR3 is CASSSSRDRVGGETQYF. Written as DNA, the CDR3 is TGTGCCAGCAGTTCATCCCGGGACAGGGTGGGTGGAGAGACCCAGTACTTC. The rearrangement links TRBV27 to TRBJ2-5, with TRBD1 matching over 9 bases. The germline gives CDR1 MNHEY, CDR2 SMNVEV (reference sequence). V gave up 4 bases and J gave up 4 bases; unmatched junction bases: 13. The CDR3 has 17 residues.